A single sample gave rise to the 30 T cell receptor beta chains below, sequenced in a study of regulatory T cells in long-lasting Graves disease. Building the TCR beta libraries relied on iRepertoire HTBI primers, and CDR3 regions underwent Arm-PCR. TCRdb re-analysed the multiplex PCR reads in MiXCR, keeping a single row per CDR3 protein. This sample has 620,000 or so distinct CDR3 sequences; under 20% occur once, and the top ten carry around a sixth. Time point reported: newly diagnosed GD, antithyroid drugs for less than 3 months. The TCR library was made from RNA that had been extracted from PBMCs in TRIzol. These same records also appear under a second study, on T cells in Graves' hyperthyroidism and ophthalmopathy.

Sequenced material: peripheral blood mononuclear cells (PBMCs), taken at new diagnosis, from a patient treated with antithyroid drugs. Receptor source: a woman in her twenties or thirties with Graves disease.

This clonotype was detected many times. The CDR3 region has the DNA TGTGCCAGCAGCTCGACCAGGGCCTCGTGGAACATTCAGTACTTC. Its protein product is CASSSTRASWNIQYF. The chain carries TRBV11-2 and TRBJ2-4; a possible D gene is TRBD1 (5 bases). The CDR3 runs 15 residues. V was shortened by 4 bases and J by 7 bases, with 17 bases between the two germline ends. Germline CDR1 and CDR2: SGHAT and FQNNGV.

This clonotype was recorded at least ten times. The rearrangement joins TRBV12-3 or TRBV12-4 to TRBJ1-1; no definite D call. The CDR3 has 12 amino acids. V was cut by 6 bases and J by 6 bases, with 11 bases left in between. CDR3 protein: CASSRELSEAFF. The CDR3 coding sequence is TGTGCCAGCAGCCGGGAGCTCTCTGAAGCTTTCTTT.

This clonotype has ten or more counts. V gene TRBV5-1 combines with J gene TRBJ2-7, with TRBD2 as a possible D gene (5 bases). The CDR3 loop spans 14 amino acids. Per germline, CDR1 SGHRS and CDR2 YFSETQ. V was cut by 0 bases and J by 6 bases, with 13 bases left in between. This chain's CDR3 is CASSLGLAEFEQYF. In DNA, the CDR3 is TGCGCCAGCAGCTTGGGGCTAGCTGAGTTCGAGCAGTACTTC.

In this sample, this clonotype turned up many times. The junction does not match germline at one end; this may be a read error. For the CDR3, the DNA is TGTGCCAGCAGCCTGGGACAGGCCAATGAAAAACTGTTTTTT. It codes for CASSLGQANEKLFF. This rearrangement joins TRBV5-1 to TRBJ1-4; 8 nucleotides match TRBD1. CDR3 length: 14 amino acids. CDR1 and CDR2 (germline): SGHRS, YFSETQ.

This clonotype has only a few counts. The chain links TRBV24-1 to TRBJ2-2; tentatively, D is TRBD1 (6 bases). With 3 bases removed from V and 8 bases from J, the gap between germline ends came to 21 bases. The CDR3 consists of 17 residues. CDR1 and CDR2 from the germline V gene are KGHDR and SFDVKD. This CDR3 is CATSDPTTGPRVGELFF. The CDR3 nucleotides are TGTGCCACCAGTGATCCAACCACAGGGCCGAGGGTGGGGGAGCTGTTTTTT.

Many counts were recorded for this clonotype. The V gene is TRBV30, the J gene TRBJ2-7, with 7 bases lining up with TRBD1. V was pared by 4 bases and J by 2 bases, with 5 bases of the junction left unmatched. CDR3 length: 13 residues. Germline CDR1 GTSNPN, CDR2 SVGIG (reference sequence). For the CDR3, the DNA is TGTGCCTGGAAACGGGACAGAGCCTACGAGCAGTACTTC. This encodes CAWKRDRAYEQYF.

The chain uses TRBV20-1 and TRBJ2-2; D tentatively reads TRBD1 or TRBD2 (5 bases each). V was pared by 7 bases and J by 0 bases, with 18 bases between. The CDR3 consists of 16 residues. The V gene's germline CDR1 is DFQATT and CDR2 SNEGSKA (reference sequence). CDR3: CSGRRAGTPNTGELFF. CDR3 coding DNA: TGCAGTGGACGCCGCGCCGGGACCCCGAACACCGGGGAGCTGTTTTTT.

With regard to this clonotype: The junction differs from germline at one of its ends, possibly a read error. The genes are TRBV7-9 and TRBJ1-1; the D is unclear. Germline lookup yields CDR1 SEHNR and CDR2 FQNEAQ (reference sequence). There are 13 residues in the CDR3. This chain's CDR3 is CASQTTPNTETFF. CDR3 sequence (DNA): TGTGCCAGCCAGACTACCCCGAACACTGAAACTTTCTTT.

This clonotype turned up a few times. This chain uses TRBV5-5 with TRBJ2-2; the D gene is possibly TRBD1 (5 bases). This CDR3 spans 16 amino acids. V was shortened by 0 bases and J by 5 bases, with 14 bases between the two germline ends. Germline V lookup: CDR1 SGHKS, CDR2 YYEKEE (reference sequence). DNA of the CDR3: TGTGCCAGCAGCTTGGCCGTCCAGGGCCGGACCGGGGAGCTGTTTTTT. Residues: CASSLAVQGRTGELFF.

There are a few counts of this clonotype. This rearrangement joins TRBV28 to TRBJ2-4; 8 positions match TRBD2. Germline assignment: CDR1 MDHEN and CDR2 SYDVKM. The CDR3 extends over 17 amino acids. The junction had 5 bases not matched to a gene; V was cut back by 1 base and J by 0 bases. The CDR3 bases are TGTGCCAGCAGTTTATCTGGGACTAGGAAAGCCAAAAACATTCAGTACTTC. Translated, it gives CASSLSGTRKAKNIQYF. The full variable domain, with the rest looked up from reference TRBV28 and TRBJ2-4, is DVKVTQSSRYLVKRTGEKVFLECVQDMDHENMFWYRQDPGLGLRLIYFSYDVKMKEKGDIPEGYSVSREKKERFSLILESASTNQTSMYLCASSLSGTRKAKNIQYFGAGTRLSVL.

The table lists this clonotype with many counts. The chain recombines TRBV3-1 with TRBJ2-7; D ambiguous. The CDR3 spans 12 residues. V shed 5 bases and J shed 6 bases, with 11 bases lying between them. CDR1 LGHDT and CDR2 YNNKEL come from the germline V gene (reference sequence). CDR3 DNA sequence: TGTGCCAGCAGCTTCGACTTCGGCGAGCAGTACTTC. Protein sequence: CASSFDFGEQYF.

This clonotype was picked up many times. V and J are TRBV5-1 and TRBJ2-3; possible D gene TRBD1, 6 bases. Germline loops: CDR1 SGHRS, CDR2 YFSETQ. Trimming removed 3 bases at V and 2 bases at J, with 7 bases between. CDR3 length equals 13 residues. This chain's CDR3 is CASSWDNTDTQYF. CDR3 nucleotides: TGCGCCAGCAGCTGGGACAACACAGATACGCAGTATTTT. Variable domain in full (rest from reference TRBV5-1 and TRBJ2-3): KAGVTQTPRYLIKTRGQQVTLSCSPISGHRSVSWYQQTPGQGLQFLFEYFSETQRNKGNFPGRFSGRQFSNSRSEMNVSTLELGDSALYLCASSWDNTDTQYFGPGTRLTVL.

This clonotype occurred a few times. V gene TRBV28 combines with J gene TRBJ2-7; D could derive from TRBD1 or TRBD2 (5 bases each). Trimming shortened V by 7 bases and J by 2 bases, and 12 bases separated the two germline ends. The germline gives CDR1 MDHEN, CDR2 SYDVKM. The CDR3 covers 13 residues. CDR3 amino acids: CASTEGPTYEQYF. The CDR3, as DNA: TGTGCCAGCACCGAGGGACCCACCTACGAGCAGTACTTC.

The chain links TRBV30 to TRBJ2-3; D is ambiguous. CDR1 is GTSNPN and CDR2 is SVGIG in the germline V gene (reference sequence). This CDR3 spans 13 amino acids. V was cut by 0 bases and J by 6 bases, with 10 bases left in between. This chain's CDR3 is CAWSVLYRDTQYF. In DNA form, the CDR3 reads TGTGCCTGGAGTGTCCTCTATAGGGATACGCAGTATTTT. Complete variable domain (other parts from reference TRBV30 and TRBJ2-3): SQTIHQWPATLVQPVGSPLSLECTVEGTSNPNLYWYRQAAGRGLQLLFYSVGIGQISSEVPQNLSASRPQDRQFILSSKKLLLSDSGFYLCAWSVLYRDTQYFGPGTRLTVL.

The chain carries TRBV4-2 and TRBJ1-5; unclear D gene. Germline values: CDR1 LGHNA, CDR2 YNFKEQ. Trimming removed 7 bases at V and 1 base at J, with 11 bases between. The CDR3 is made up of 14 amino acids. CDR3 sequence reads: CASTSDGSNQPQHF. In DNA form, the CDR3 reads TGTGCCAGCACCTCGGACGGAAGCAATCAGCCCCAGCATTTT.

This clonotype was detected ten times or more. The J gene is TRBJ1-2, the V gene TRBV7-9; D is perhaps TRBD1 (5 bases). In germline, CDR1 is SEHNR, CDR2 FQNEAQ (reference sequence). The ends were cut back, 0 bases at V and 2 bases at J, with 10 bases in the middle. The CDR3 totals 15 residues. The CDR3 nucleotides are TGTGCCAGCAGCTTAGCTGGGGGGACGAACTATGGCTACACCTTC. This gives the protein CASSLAGGTNYGYTF. The whole variable domain, remainder taken from reference TRBV7-9 and TRBJ1-2, is DTGVSQNPRHKITKRGQNVTFRCDPISEHNRLYWYRQTLGQGPEFLTYFQNEAQLEKSRLLSDRFSAERPKGSFSTLEIQRTEQGDSAMYLCASSLAGGTNYGYTFGSGTRLTVV.

This clonotype has at least ten counts. The chain carries TRBV11-3 and TRBJ1-5; no clear D gene. V lost 8 bases, J lost 5 bases, and 19 bases lay in between. The CDR3 totals 15 residues. Germline V gene sequence: CDR1 SGHNT, CDR2 YENEEA. For the CDR3, the DNA is TGTGCCAGCCCCTTCCGTCAGGCGGGCCATCAGCCCCAGCATTTT. Translating gives CASPFRQAGHQPQHF.

This clonotype showed up many times. The chain combines TRBV7-9 with TRBJ2-3; D gene uncertain. Between the trimmed V and J ends, which lost 6 bases and 7 bases, there was a span of 17 bases. CDR3 size: 14 residues. The germline V gene encodes CDR1 SEHNR and CDR2 FQNEAQ (reference sequence). The CDR3 region has the DNA TGTGCCAGCAGGGGCCCCCTCCAATCGTATACGCAGTATTTT. It is translated as CASRGPLQSYTQYF.

In its sample, this clonotype was seen many times. V is TRBV14 and J is TRBJ1-1; D is undetermined. The germline V gene encodes CDR1 SGHDN and CDR2 FVKESK. With 2 bases removed from V and 6 bases from J, the gap between germline ends came to 10 bases. This CDR3 region has 13 residues. The DNA for the CDR3 is TGTGCCAGCAGCCAAACGTTATCTTCTGAAGCTTTCTTT. Encoded protein: CASSQTLSSEAFF.

This clonotype was counted ten times or more. J is TRBJ2-7 and V is TRBV7-2; D perhaps matches TRBD2 (6 bases). CDR1 and CDR2 (germline): SGHTA, FQGNSA. The V gene lost 0 bases and the J gene lost 2 bases, with 11 bases spanning the gap. The CDR3 length is 15 residues. Here the CDR3 reads CASSLAASETYEQYF. CDR3 in DNA: TGTGCCAGCAGCTTAGCGGCTAGCGAAACCTACGAGCAGTACTTC.

This clonotype was picked up many times. The chain employs TRBV9 and TRBJ2-5; 10 nucleotides agree with TRBD2. The V gene end was trimmed by 0 bases and the J gene end by 0 bases; junction bases not matched to a gene: 2. CDR3 length: 16 amino acids. Germline lookup yields CDR1 SGDLS and CDR2 YYNGEE. This chain's CDR3 is CASSVGTSGNQETQYF. CDR3 coding DNA: TGTGCCAGCAGCGTAGGGACTAGCGGAAACCAAGAGACCCAGTACTTC.

V usage is TRBV19 and J usage is TRBJ1-6; D is possibly TRBD1 (6 bases). With 6 bases removed from V and 10 bases from J, the gap between germline ends came to 13 bases. The CDR3 runs 13 residues. CDR1 LNHDA and CDR2 SQIVND come from the germline V gene (reference sequence). The DNA of the CDR3 is TGTGCCAGTAGCACCCGGACAGCCTCACCCCTCCACTTT. It codes for CASSTRTASPLHF.

This clonotype came up many times. The chain recombines TRBV7-2 with TRBJ1-1; D gene ambiguous. The V end was cut by 1 base, the J end by 3 bases, with 9 bases between. Germline assignment: CDR1 SGHTA and CDR2 FQGNSA. The CDR3 has 14 residues. The CDR3 loop is CASSLDGVYTEAFF. In nucleotides, the CDR3 is TGTGCCAGCAGCTTAGACGGTGTCTACACTGAAGCTTTCTTT. The full variable domain, in which reference TRBV7-2 and TRBJ1-1 provide the parts outside the CDR3, is GAGVSQSPSNKVTEKGKDVELRCDPISGHTALYWYRQSLGQGLEFLIYFQGNSAPDKSGLPSDRFSAERTGGSVSTLTIQRTQQEDSAVYLCASSLDGVYTEAFFGQGTRLTVV.

This chain uses TRBV20-1 with TRBJ2-1; tentatively, D is TRBD1 or TRBD2 (5 bases each). With 0 bases removed from V and 10 bases from J, the gap between germline ends came to 10 bases. CDR3 length: 12 residues. The germline V gene has CDR1 DFQATT and CDR2 SNEGSKA (reference sequence). CDR3 region: CSARDWGWEQFF. In DNA, the CDR3 is TGCAGTGCTAGAGATTGGGGGTGGGAGCAGTTCTTC.

The table lists this clonotype with many counts. The chain employs TRBV11-2 and TRBJ1-1, with D maybe TRBD1 (5 bases). Germline values: CDR1 SGHAT, CDR2 FQNNGV. V gave up 3 bases and J gave up 5 bases, with 10 bases separating them. The CDR3 totals 13 residues. CDR3 residues: CASSLGDVTEAFF. In DNA form, the CDR3 reads TGTGCCAGCAGCTTGGGGGATGTTACTGAAGCTTTCTTT.

Only a few counts were recorded for this clonotype. This chain joins TRBV20-1 and TRBJ1-4; no definite D call. Germline V gene lookup returns CDR1 DFQATT and CDR2 SNEGSKA (reference sequence). This CDR3 is 13 amino acids long. Trimming pared 3 bases from V and 7 bases from J, leaving 12 bases between. The CDR3, as DNA: TGCAGTGCTAGTCAACCGTCGGCTGAAAAACTGTTTTTT. Residues: CSASQPSAEKLFF.

V gene TRBV27 combines with J gene TRBJ2-2; 7 positions match TRBD1. Trimming removed 10 bases from V and 1 base from J; junction bases left unmatched: 6. The CDR3 runs 14 residues. The germline V gene encodes CDR1 MNHEY and CDR2 SMNVEV (reference sequence). CDR3 protein: CATGGRVNTGELFF. In DNA form, the CDR3 reads TGTGCCACAGGGGGACGGGTGAACACCGGGGAGCTGTTTTTT.

On this clonotype itself: An end of the junction differs from the germline gene, which may be a read error. V is TRBV24-1 and J is TRBJ2-5; possible D gene TRBD1, 6 bases. Germline V lookup: CDR1 KGHDR, CDR2 SFDVKD. CDR3 length: 11 residues. In DNA, the CDR3 is TGTGCCACCAGAGGCGACAGGTTCTTACACTTC. Translated, it gives CATRGDRFLHF.

This clonotype was seen ten or more times. This chain uses TRBV28 with TRBJ2-7; D unclear. CDR1 and CDR2 from the germline V gene are MDHEN and SYDVKM. CDR3 length: 13 residues. Trimming shortened V by 6 bases and J by 4 bases, and 13 bases separated the two germline ends. CDR3 residues: CASSLKVLYEQYF. The CDR3 region has the DNA TGTGCCAGCAGCCTGAAGGTTCTTTACGAGCAGTACTTC. Drawing the rest from reference TRBV28 and TRBJ2-7, the complete variable domain is DVKVTQSSRYLVKRTGEKVFLECVQDMDHENMFWYRQDPGLGLRLIYFSYDVKMKEKGDIPEGYSVSREKKERFSLILESASTNQTSMYLCASSLKVLYEQYFGPGTRLTVT.

This clonotype was found many times. The chain links TRBV27 to TRBJ1-5; D uncertain. Germline V gene sequence: CDR1 MNHEY, CDR2 SMNVEV (reference sequence). V was clipped by 5 bases and J by 11 bases, with 16 bases between them. The CDR3 is made up of 13 amino acids. In DNA form, the CDR3 reads TGTGCCAGCAGTCCAACGTTTCGGTCGGCCCAGCATTTT. Its protein product is CASSPTFRSAQHF.